The 7 T cell receptor beta chains presented below share a single source sample, sequenced in a study of PD-1 blockade in classical Hodgkin lymphoma. Each patient experienced a relapse that followed autologous stem cell transplantation, and brentuximab vedotin exposure varied. Profiling relied on immunoSEQ multiplex PCR, and the TCRdb table lists in-frame clones only, not all of them. The sample yields about 4,200 clones, about 70% seen once. The sequences come from peripheral blood mononuclear cells (PBMCs), collected before the second cycle of nivolumab. These receptors all stem from a human donor with classical Hodgkin lymphoma.

The chain carries TRBV7-2 and TRBJ2-2; weak D call: TRBD1 (6 bases). Between the trimmed V and J ends, which lost 6 bases and 6 bases, there was a span of 14 bases. Looked up from germline, CDR1 is SGHTA and CDR2 is FQGNSA. This CDR3 spans 14 amino acids. The CDR3: CASSPTGRAGELFF. Here the CDR3 DNA reads TGTGCCAGCAGTCCTACAGGGAGAGCCGGGGAGCTGTTTTTT.

This clone was seen a handful of times. The chain is built from TRBV6-6 and TRBJ2-7, with D possibly being TRBD1 (6 bases). The germline CDR1 and CDR2 sequences are MNHNY and SVGAGI (reference sequence). This CDR3 comprises 15 residues. Trimming shortened V by 6 bases and J by 0 bases, and 15 bases separated the two germline ends. CDR3 loop: CASRWTVFSSYEQYF. CDR3 nucleotide sequence: TGTGCCAGCAGGTGGACAGTTTTTAGCTCCTACGAGCAGTACTTC.

The chain employs TRBV4-1 and TRBJ2-3; 12 positions agree with TRBD2. There are 19 residues in the CDR3. The germline CDR1 and CDR2 sequences are MGHRA and YSYEKL. V was clipped by 4 bases and J by 0 bases; unmatched bases: 11. The CDR3 loop reads CASSPLLAGGQPSTDTQYF. CDR3 nucleotide sequence: TGCGCCAGCAGCCCCCTACTAGCGGGAGGTCAACCTAGCACAGATACGCAGTATTTT.

The V and J genes are TRBV9 and TRBJ2-1; TRBD1 is a possible D gene (7 bases). Germline CDR1 SGDLS, CDR2 YYNGEE. With 3 bases removed from V and 2 bases from J, the gap between germline ends came to 12 bases. This CDR3 contains 15 residues. CDR3 sequence: CASSAEGQTYNEQFF. CDR3 sequence (DNA): TGTGCCAGCAGCGCGGAGGGACAGACCTACAATGAGCAGTTCTTC.

This clone appeared a few times. The chain carries TRBV7-2 and TRBJ2-7; 11 bases are a match to TRBD1. The ends lost 5 bases at V and 4 bases at J; junction bases unmatched: 10. The CDR3 has 16 amino acids. Germline CDR1 reads SGHTA; CDR2 reads FQGNSA. The DNA for the CDR3 is TGTGCCAGCAGCAATATAGGGACAGGGGGAAGATACGAGCAGTACTTC. Translation: CASSNIGTGGRYEQYF. The full variable domain, rest sourced from reference TRBV7-2 and TRBJ2-7, is GAGVSQSPSNKVTEKGKDVELRCDPISGHTALYWYRQSLGQGLEFLIYFQGNSAPDKSGLPSDRFSAERTGGSVSTLTIQRTQQEDSAVYLCASSNIGTGGRYEQYFGPGTRLTVT.

The genes are TRBV29-1 and TRBJ2-3; no clear D. The CDR3 extends over 14 amino acids. Trimming pared 5 bases from V and 1 base from J, leaving 13 bases between. Per germline, CDR1 SQVTM and CDR2 ANQGSEA. The CDR3 DNA sequence: TGCAGCGTTCGACTTTATGCGGGCACAGATACGCAGTATTTT. Amino acid sequence: CSVRLYAGTDTQYF.

The gene calls are TRBV11-2 and TRBJ2-7, with D hard to call. Per the germline V gene, CDR1 is SGHAT and CDR2 is FQNNGV. Trimming pared 0 bases from V and 0 bases from J, leaving 12 bases between. The CDR3 covers 16 residues. DNA for the CDR3: TGTGCCAGCAGCTTAGAAAGTAGCAGTAACTCCTACGAGCAGTACTTC. Translation: CASSLESSSNSYEQYF.